This TCR beta chain was identified in a study of shared clonotypes between healthy human individuals. The V and J ends lost 1 base and 3 bases respectively, with 10 bases between them. The CDR3 has 15 amino acids. Germline lookup yields CDR1 SGHTA and CDR2 FQGNSA. It was CD45RO-negative cells, positively selected for CCR7, that made up naive CD8 cells, with terminally differentiated effector memory CD45RA+ cells excluded. This clone has just one count. Its target is not known. Assay: immunoSEQ multiplex PCR; the TCRdb copy retains only in-frame clones and omits some. The sample yields about 2.2 million clones, around 93% seen once. Study results and limitations: Depth of sequencing was expected to influence donor clonotype sharing. Naive subsets usually exceeded memory subsets in estimated richness. The researchers took only blood, and tissue repertoires probably look different.

Sequencing was performed on naive CD8+ T cells from PBMCs. The chain combines TRBV7-2 with TRBJ1-5; D possibly corresponds to TRBD1 (5 bases). The receptor's source is a man younger than 35 in good health. Some clones in this sample may be carry-over from other donors' samples. DNA of the CDR3: TGTGCCAGCAGCTTAGGACAGATATTCAATCAGCCCCAGCATTTT. It translates to CASSLGQIFNQPQHF.